This TCR beta chain came from a study of patients and donors after allogeneic stem cell transplantation. Looked up from germline, CDR1 is LGHDT and CDR2 is YNNKEL (reference sequence). V dropped 4 bases and J dropped 12; count of bases not matched to a gene: 6. CDR3 length equals 12 residues. One entry per CDR3 protein results from TCRdb running MiXCR on the RT-PCR reads. The table records some 880,000 distinct CDR3 sequences, 15% to 20% of them present only once. This TCR was sampled from a human donor who was either an allogeneic HSCT recipient or a stem cell or donor lymphocyte infusion donor (not recorded which). It is not recorded whose cells these are; they may come from a transplant donor. Sequencing was carried out using blood, either unsorted or a sorted T cell fraction (not recorded which). This rearrangement joins TRBV3-1 to TRBJ2-1; 7 nucleotides agree with TRBD2. The CDR3 DNA reads as TGTGCCAGCAGCCCCATCGGGGGGTGGCAGTTCTTC. This codes for CASSPIGGWQFF.